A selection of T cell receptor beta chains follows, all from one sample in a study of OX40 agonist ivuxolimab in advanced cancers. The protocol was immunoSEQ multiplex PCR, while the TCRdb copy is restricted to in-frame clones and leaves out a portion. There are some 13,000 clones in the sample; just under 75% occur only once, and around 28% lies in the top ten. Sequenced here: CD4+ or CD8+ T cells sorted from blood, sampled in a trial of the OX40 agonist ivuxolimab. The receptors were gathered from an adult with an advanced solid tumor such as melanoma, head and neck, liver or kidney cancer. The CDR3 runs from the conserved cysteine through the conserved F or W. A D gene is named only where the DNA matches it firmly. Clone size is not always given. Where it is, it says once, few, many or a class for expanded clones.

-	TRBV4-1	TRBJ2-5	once	TGCGCCAGCAGCCAAGGGGAGGTCCACCCGGAGACCCAGTACTTC	CASSQGEVHPETQYF
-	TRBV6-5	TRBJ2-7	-	TGTGCCAGCAGTTACCAGCGCAACTCCTACGAGCAGTACTTC	CASSYQRNSYEQYF
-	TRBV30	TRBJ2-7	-	TGTGCCTGGAGGGCCCTAGGGGGATACGAGCAGTACTTC	CAWRALGGYEQYF
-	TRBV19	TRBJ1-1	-	TGTGCCAGTAGTATTAAAGGACGGAACACTGAAGCTTTCTTT	CASSIKGRNTEAFF
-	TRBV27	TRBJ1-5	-	TGTGCCAGCAGTTTCTCGGCTTATAGCAATCAGCCCCAGCATTTT	CASSFSAYSNQPQHF
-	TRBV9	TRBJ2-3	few	TGTGCCAGCAGCGCCCCGAATGGAGATACGCAGTATTTT	CASSAPNGDTQYF
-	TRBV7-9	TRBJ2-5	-	TGTGCCAGCAGCTCACATGAGGGACAAGAGACCCAGTACTTC	CASSSHEGQETQYF
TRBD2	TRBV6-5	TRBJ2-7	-	TGTGCCAGCAGTACCCTAGCGGGACCCTACGAGCAGTACTTC	CASSTLAGPYEQYF
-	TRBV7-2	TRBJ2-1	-	TGTGCCAGCAGCTTATCATACAGGGTGGGTAACAATGAGCAGTTCTTC	CASSLSYRVGNNEQFF
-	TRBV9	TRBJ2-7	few	TGTGCCAGCAGCGCACCGGACAGTTCCTACGAGCAGTACTTC	CASSAPDSSYEQYF
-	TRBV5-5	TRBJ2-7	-	TGTGCCAGCAGCTTGCTCCGGGCGACGGACGAGCAGTACTTC	CASSLLRATDEQYF
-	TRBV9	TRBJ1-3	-	TGTGCCAGCAGCGTACGGGGGTTGGCTGGAAACACCATATATTTT	CASSVRGLAGNTIYF
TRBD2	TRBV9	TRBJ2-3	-	TGTGCCAGCAGCGTCGGGCGGGAGCCAGATACGCAGTATTTT	CASSVGREPDTQYF
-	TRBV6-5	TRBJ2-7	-	TGTGCCAGCAGTTCCTACCAGGCCTCTACCTACGAGCAGTACTTC	CASSSYQASTYEQYF
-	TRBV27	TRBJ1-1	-	TGTGCCAGCAGTTTCGCGGGGAACACTGAAGCTTTCTTT	CASSFAGNTEAFF
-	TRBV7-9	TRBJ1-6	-	TGTGCCAGCAGCGCTACAGGGTGGGGTTCACCCCTCCACTTT	CASSATGWGSPLHF